Only a few counts were recorded for the clone carrying this T cell receptor (beta chain). Its antigen remains unknown. V was trimmed by 6 bases and J by 2 bases, leaving 12 bases between them. CDR1 is MGHRA and CDR2 is YSYEKL in the germline V gene. There are 14 residues in the CDR3. With template switching, a universal primer site was added, and the cDNA carried unique molecular identifiers. TCRdb processed the 5' RACE reads anew with MiXCR; each CDR3 protein has one entry. The table has some 1,600,000 distinct CDR3 sequences, about 31% seen once; the top ten hold under 0.35%. This record comes from a study of identical twins. Whole-study results and caveats: Model-predicted out-of-frame TCR alpha sharing fell below observed values in monozygotic twins. Memory repertoires showed no such pattern, whereas abundant cord blood beta clonotypes carried fewer insertions. With beta out-of-frame sequences, excess sharing by twins was weaker.

The chain joins TRBV4-1 to TRBJ2-3; perhaps TRBD2 as D (5 bases). Specimen: cord blood. The sequence was collected from a newborn girl in good health. The CDR3 region is CASRDASLTDTQYF. CDR3 sequence (DNA): TGCGCCAGCAGGGACGCTAGCCTCACAGATACGCAGTATTTT.